The clone carrying this T cell receptor beta chain has more than one count but fewer than ten. Antigen unknown. These data are taken from a study of T-cell memory formation after mild COVID-19. A 5'RACE reaction primed in the constant segment made cDNA libraries of TCR alpha and TCR beta, and these carried sample barcodes and UMIs. TCRdb fed the 5' RACE reads into MiXCR, producing one record per CDR3 protein. The data contain 300,000 to 350,000 distinct CDR3 sequences, approximately 14% of them singletons. V was cut by 1 base and J by 7 bases, with 10 bases left in between. The CDR3 is 13 residues long. Study results and caveats: Specificity for SARS-CoV-2 was not confirmed among the second-wave clones peaking on day 37. The pre-infection memory compartment contained some responding clones, suggesting cross-reactive memory joined. There was a balanced CD4/CD8 profile in clones contracting day 15 to 85, and later expanders leaned CD4+.

This rearrangement joins TRBV12-3 or TRBV12-4 to TRBJ1-2, with D possibly being TRBD1 (5 bases). This TCR came from a man between 18 and 35 years old who had mild COVID-19 (a few samples of this study predate the infection). Cell type and time point are not known. Source material: PBMCs or a T cell subset sorted from them (not recorded which). DNA for the CDR3: TGTGCCAGCAGTTTAGGACAGATTGCTGGCTACACCTTC. Its protein is CASSLGQIAGYTF.